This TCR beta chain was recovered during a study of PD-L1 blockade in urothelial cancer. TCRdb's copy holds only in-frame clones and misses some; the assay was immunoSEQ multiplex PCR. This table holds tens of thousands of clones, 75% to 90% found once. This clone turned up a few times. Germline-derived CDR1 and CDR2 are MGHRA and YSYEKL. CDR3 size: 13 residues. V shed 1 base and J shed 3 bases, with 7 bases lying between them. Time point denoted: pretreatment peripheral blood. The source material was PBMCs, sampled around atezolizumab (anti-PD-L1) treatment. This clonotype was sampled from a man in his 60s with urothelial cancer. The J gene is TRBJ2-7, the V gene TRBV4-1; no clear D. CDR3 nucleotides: TGCGCCAGCAGCCAAGGAAGGAGCTACGAGCAGTACTTC. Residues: CASSQGRSYEQYF.